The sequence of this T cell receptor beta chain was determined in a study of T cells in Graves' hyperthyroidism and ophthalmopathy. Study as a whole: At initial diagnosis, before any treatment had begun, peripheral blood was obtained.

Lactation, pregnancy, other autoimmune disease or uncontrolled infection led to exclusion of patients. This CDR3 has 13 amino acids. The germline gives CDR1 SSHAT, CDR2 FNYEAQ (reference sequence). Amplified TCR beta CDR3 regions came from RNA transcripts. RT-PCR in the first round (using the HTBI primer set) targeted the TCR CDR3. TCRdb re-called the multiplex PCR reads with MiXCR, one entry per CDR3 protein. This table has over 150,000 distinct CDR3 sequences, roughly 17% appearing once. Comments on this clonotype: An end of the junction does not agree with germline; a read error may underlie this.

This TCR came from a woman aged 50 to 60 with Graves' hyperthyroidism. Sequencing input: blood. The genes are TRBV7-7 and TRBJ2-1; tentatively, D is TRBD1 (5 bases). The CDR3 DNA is TGTGCTAGCAGCTTGGGGCAGTTCGATGAGCAGTTCTTC. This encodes CASSLGQFDEQFF.